This is a list of T cell receptor beta chains from one sample in a study of T cell repertoires in ileal Crohn's disease. Produced via immunoSEQ multiplex PCR; TCRdb's table is partial and in-frame only. The data show about 15,000 clones, with roughly 60% seen just once and less than 7.5% held by the top ten. Source material: ileal tissue. The source is an adult with Crohn's disease. The CDR3 runs from the conserved cysteine through the conserved F or W. D genes are given only for firm matches. Not every row has a clone size; where given, it reads once, few, many or a size class.

TRBJ1-5,few,TRBV27,TRBD1,CASSPINRGQGQPQHF,TGTGCCAGCAGCCCGATTAACAGGGGGCAGGGTCAGCCCCAGCATTTT
TRBJ1-3,NA,TRBV30,TRBD1,CAWSEGTGGNTIYF,TGTGCCTGGAGTGAAGGGACAGGGGGTAACACCATATATTTT
TRBJ1-2,NA,TRBV7-2,NA,CASSFRQEVYGYTF,TGTGCCAGCAGCTTCCGACAGGAAGTCTATGGCTACACCTTC
TRBJ2-1,NA,TRBV28,TRBD1,CASSSRQGSIDEQFF,TGTGCCAGCAGTTCCAGACAGGGTTCTATCGATGAGCAGTTCTTC
TRBJ1-4,NA,TRBV7-6,NA,CASSPGSGGEKLFF,TGTGCCAGCAGCCCAGGGTCTGGAGGGGAAAAACTGTTTTTT
TRBJ2-7,once,TRBV5-1,NA,CASSLSLGPTYEQYF,TGCGCCAGCAGCCTGTCGCTAGGCCCTACCTACGAGCAGTACTTC
TRBJ2-7,few,TRBV25-1,NA,CASSESPLDEQYF,TGTGCCAGCAGTGAATCCCCCCTTGACGAGCAGTACTTC
TRBJ1-1,NA,TRBV2,NA,CASTGWGGTEAFF,TGTGCCAGCACGGGGTGGGGAGGCACTGAAGCTTTCTTT
TRBJ1-1,NA,TRBV28,NA,CASMGGLAEAFF,TGTGCCAGCATGGGGGGGCTTGCTGAAGCTTTCTTT
TRBJ1-4,few,TRBV4-1,NA,CASSQVFREKLFF,TGCGCCAGCAGCCAAGTCTTCCGGGAAAAACTGTTTTTT
TRBJ2-1,NA,TRBV9,NA,CASTTGQRALNEQFF,TGTGCCAGCACGACCGGTCAGCGGGCCCTCAATGAGCAGTTCTTC
TRBJ2-5,NA,TRBV29-1,TRBD1,CSVLGTGAETQYF,TGCAGCGTGCTTGGGACAGGGGCAGAGACCCAGTACTTC
TRBJ2-3,few,TRBV5-4,NA,CASSSGLLYTDTQYF,TGTGCCAGCAGCTCGGGACTTCTTTACACAGATACGCAGTATTTT
TRBJ1-3,NA,TRBV18,TRBD1,CASSRTTGGSRNTIYF,TGTGCCAGCTCACGCACCACAGGGGGCTCGAGAAACACCATATATTTT
TRBJ2-1,NA,TRBV12-2,NA,CASRFLTSGSYNEQFF,TGTGCAAGTCGCTTCTTGACTAGCGGCTCCTACAATGAGCAGTTCTTC
TRBJ2-3,NA,TRBV7-2,NA,CASSPRRGSTDTQYF,TGTGCCAGCAGCCCCCGGCGAGGTAGCACAGATACGCAGTATTTT
TRBJ1-1,medium-sized,TRBV19,TRBD1,CASSPRQGVRSDTEAFF,TGTGCCAGTAGTCCACGACAGGGAGTTCGTTCGGACACTGAAGCTTTCTTT
TRBJ2-1,NA,TRBV7-6,NA,CASSFWAQVTLGGGNEQFF,TGTGCCAGCAGCTTTTGGGCCCAAGTGACGCTGGGAGGAGGTAATGAGCAGTTCTTC
TRBJ1-5,few,TRBV28,NA,CASTRSNQPQHF,TGTGCCAGCACCCGGAGCAATCAGCCCCAGCATTTT
TRBJ2-3,medium-sized,TRBV28,TRBD2,CASSTPREEGVDTQYF,TGTGCCAGCAGCACCCCGCGGGAGGAGGGTGTAGATACGCAGTATTTT
TRBJ1-1,NA,TRBV19,TRBD1,CASSPGTGRRSTEAFF,TGTGCCAGTAGTCCCGGGACAGGGAGGAGGAGCACTGAAGCTTTCTTT
TRBJ2-1,NA,TRBV2,TRBD2,CASSVLAGRSEQFF,TGTGCCAGCAGTGTACTAGCGGGAAGAAGTGAGCAGTTCTTC